Listed here are 20 T cell receptor beta chains from one sample, sequenced in a study of T cell repertoires in ileal Crohn's disease (dated by TCRdb to about 2019). To prepare the library, the immunoSEQ multiplex PCR assay was applied. Not all clones reach the TCRdb copy of this immuneACCESS table, which keeps in-frame sequences only. Checked studies attribute under half of the gap to unresolved V genes and leave the rest unexplained. For this sample there are 8,000 to 8,500 clones; under 85% appear just once. Of the sample, 7% to 8.5% is held by the ten largest clones. The sample was ileal tissue. These receptors all come from an adult with Crohn's disease.

The chain is built from TRBV30 and TRBJ2-7; 8 bases fit TRBD1. CDR1 and CDR2 (germline): GTSNPN, SVGIG (reference sequence). The CDR3 runs to 14 residues. Losses at the gene ends were 3 bases for V and 3 bases for J; bases not matched to a gene: 7. CDR3 loop: CAWRPLDRDYEQYF. CDR3 DNA sequence: TGTGCCTGGAGACCCCTGGACAGGGACTACGAGCAGTACTTC.

V gene TRBV2 combines with J gene TRBJ2-7; TRBD2 matches at 8 bases. Germline V lookup: CDR1 SNHLY, CDR2 FYNNEI. The V and J ends lost 4 bases and 6 bases, in that order; junction bases with no gene match: 8. The CDR3 loop spans 14 amino acids. CDR3 in amino acids: CASSVGAGVSEQYF. The CDR3 nucleotides read TGTGCCAGCAGTGTCGGAGCGGGGGTAAGCGAGCAGTACTTC. The entire variable domain, with the rest obtained from reference TRBV2 and TRBJ2-7, is as follows: EPEVTQTPSHQVTQMGQEVILRCVPISNHLYFYWYRQILGQKVEFLVSFYNNEISEKSEIFDDQFSVERPDGSNFTLKIRSTKLEDSAMYFCASSVGAGVSEQYFGPGTRLTVT.

The chain links TRBV15 to TRBJ2-3, with D tentatively TRBD2 (6 bases). The germline CDR1 and CDR2 sequences are LNHNV and YYDKDF (reference sequence). The CDR3 spans 16 residues. V was shortened by 0 bases and J by 6 bases, with 16 bases between the two germline ends. CDR3 DNA sequence: TGTGCCACCAGCAGAGATCTCACTAGCTATACGGATACGCAGTATTTT. Its protein product is CATSRDLTSYTDTQYF.

Regarding this clone: Additional DNA sequences in this sample encode the identical CDR3. CDR3 nucleotides: TGTGCCAGCAGCTTAACTCAGGGGAACACTGAAGCTTTCTTT. Translated, it gives CASSLTQGNTEAFF. The gene calls are TRBV11-2 and TRBJ1-1, with D maybe TRBD1 (5 bases). Per the germline V gene, CDR1 is SGHAT and CDR2 is FQNNGV. The CDR3 runs to 14 residues. Trimming took 2 bases from V and 1 from J, leaving 8 bases between them.

CDR3 amino acids: CASSPSGRLNTEAFF. The CDR3 DNA reads as TGCGCCAGCAGCCCCTCGGGTCGCCTCAACACTGAAGCTTTCTTT. The V and J genes are TRBV4-1 and TRBJ1-1; unclear D gene. The V and J ends lost 4 bases and 2 bases respectively, with 14 bases between them. The length of the CDR3 is 15 residues. Germline lookup yields CDR1 MGHRA and CDR2 YSYEKL.

The V and J genes are TRBV9 and TRBJ2-7; TRBD1 might be the D (6 bases). With 0 bases removed from V and 0 bases from J, the gap between germline ends came to 10 bases. The germline gives CDR1 SGDLS, CDR2 YYNGEE. This CDR3 spans 15 amino acids. CDR3 DNA sequence: TGTGCCAGCAGCGTAGCTATACAGGGCTCCTACGAGCAGTACTTC. Protein sequence: CASSVAIQGSYEQYF.

V and J are TRBV7-8 and TRBJ2-7, with 12 bases lining up with TRBD2. Germline CDR1 and CDR2: SGHVS and FQNEAQ. This CDR3 is 19 amino acids long. The junction had 16 bases not matched to a gene; V was cut back by 5 bases and J by 2 bases. CDR3 coding DNA: TGTGCCAGCAGCCCGCGAGGTGGGCTAGCGGGGGGGATCACCTACGAGCAGTACTTC. It is translated as CASSPRGGLAGGITYEQYF.

V usage is TRBV2 and J usage is TRBJ2-5; 12 positions match TRBD2. Germline V gene data show CDR1 as SNHLY and CDR2 as FYNNEI. The CDR3 is made up of 16 amino acids. Trimming at V came to 7 bases and at J to 4 bases, leaving 10 bases not matched to a gene. This chain's CDR3 is CASTGLAGGLLETQYF. The CDR3 DNA reads TGTGCCAGCACTGGGCTAGCGGGGGGGCTCTTAGAGACCCAGTACTTC. Complete variable domain (other parts from reference TRBV2 and TRBJ2-5): EPEVTQTPSHQVTQMGQEVILRCVPISNHLYFYWYRQILGQKVEFLVSFYNNEISEKSEIFDDQFSVERPDGSNFTLKIRSTKLEDSAMYFCASTGLAGGLLETQYFGPGTRLLVL.

This clone appeared once. This rearrangement joins TRBV6-1 to TRBJ1-6; 7 nucleotides line up with TRBD1. CDR3 length: 19 residues. Looked up from germline, CDR1 is MNHNS and CDR2 is SASEGT. After removal of 0 bases from V and 0 bases from J, the junction contained 8 bases not matched to a gene. The CDR3 spells CASSEATGQWSSYNSPLHF. CDR3 bases: TGTGCCAGCAGTGAAGCTACGGGACAGTGGAGCTCCTATAATTCACCCCTCCACTTT.

This chain links TRBV5-1 with TRBJ2-7, with 9 bases fitting TRBD1. Trimming took 4 bases from V and 1 from J; bases not matched to a gene: 6. The CDR3 extends over 15 amino acids. CDR1 is SGHRS, CDR2 YFSETQ, per germline. CDR3 sequence reads: CASSPRQGESYEQYF. The CDR3 region has the DNA TGCGCCAGCAGCCCAAGACAGGGGGAGTCCTACGAGCAGTACTTC. Filled out from reference TRBV5-1 and TRBJ2-7, the complete variable domain reads KAGVTQTPRYLIKTRGQQVTLSCSPISGHRSVSWYQQTPGQGLQFLFEYFSETQRNKGNFPGRFSGRQFSNSRSEMNVSTLELGDSALYLCASSPRQGESYEQYFGPGTRLTVT.

V usage is TRBV27 and J usage is TRBJ2-4; 8 bases fit TRBD2. CDR1 MNHEY and CDR2 SMNVEV come from the germline V gene (reference sequence). V shed 7 bases, J shed 7 bases, and the junction held 6 bases outside the gene matches. CDR3 size: 13 residues. CDR3 nucleotides: TGTGCCAGCACCAAATCGGGGGGGAACATTCAGTACTTC. It codes for CASTKSGGNIQYF.

Worth noting for this clone: A read error may account for a junction end that differs from germline. The V gene is TRBV28, the J gene TRBJ2-7; D is perhaps TRBD1 (6 bases). The CDR3 loop spans 13 amino acids. Germline lookup yields CDR1 MDHEN and CDR2 SYDVKM. The CDR3 protein is CASSLSRSTGPSF. The CDR3 nucleotides read TGTGCCAGCAGCCTAAGCCGTTCGACAGGCCCAAGTTTC. The full variable domain, with the rest looked up from reference TRBV28 and TRBJ2-7, is DVKVTQSSRYLVKRTGEKVFLECVQDMDHENMFWYRQDPGLGLRLIYFSYDVKMKEKGDIPEGYSVSREKKERFSLILESASTNQTSMYLCASSLSRSTGPSFGPGTRLTVT.

This chain connects TRBV5-4 to TRBJ1-1; maybe TRBD1 (5 bases). With 0 bases removed from V and 4 bases from J, the gap between germline ends came to 16 bases. Looked up from germline, CDR1 is SGHNT and CDR2 is YYREEE (reference sequence). The CDR3 is made up of 16 amino acids. CDR3 protein: CASSLATRAQGTEAFF. CDR3 bases: TGTGCCAGCAGCTTGGCCACCAGGGCGCAGGGCACTGAAGCTTTCTTT.

The rearrangement links TRBV7-3 to TRBJ1-4; no definite D call. The V and J ends lost 4 bases and 0 bases respectively, with 21 bases between them. This CDR3 is 19 amino acids long. Germline loops: CDR1 SGHTA, CDR2 FQGTGA. CDR3 DNA sequence: TGTGCCAGCAGCTGCCCCCTCAAGGATACTACCCCAACTAATGAAAAACTGTTTTTT. It specifies CASSCPLKDTTPTNEKLFF.

This clone was recorded once. CDR3 loop: CASSQVGGLNYGYTF. CDR3 nucleotides: TGTGCCAGCAGCCAAGTAGGAGGGCTTAACTATGGCTACACCTTC. This chain links TRBV14 with TRBJ1-2; D unclear. Germline V gene lookup returns CDR1 SGHDN and CDR2 FVKESK. This CDR3 comprises 15 residues. Trimming took 1 base from V and 1 from J, leaving 10 bases between them.

The V gene is TRBV9, the J gene TRBJ1-4; 7 bases are shared with TRBD1. The CDR3 runs to 16 residues. V was pared by 4 bases and J by 3 bases, with 9 bases of the junction left unmatched. CDR1 is SGDLS and CDR2 is YYNGEE in the germline V gene. The CDR3 reads CASSPRAQGANEKLFF. The CDR3 nucleotides read TGTGCCAGCAGCCCGAGGGCCCAGGGGGCTAATGAAAAACTGTTTTTT.

The V call is TRBV29-1, the J call TRBJ1-4; 7 bases match TRBD1. The CDR3 consists of 13 residues. V lost 4 bases, J lost 4 bases, and 3 bases stayed unmatched. Looked up from germline, CDR1 is SQVTM and CDR2 is ANQGSEA. Here the CDR3 reads CSVAGGGNEKLFF. CDR3 nucleotide sequence: TGCAGCGTTGCAGGGGGTGGTAATGAAAAACTGTTTTTT.

The rearrangement uses TRBV19 and TRBJ2-1; possibly TRBD2 for D (5 bases). This CDR3 has 16 amino acids. With 4 bases removed from V and 7 bases from J, the gap between germline ends came to 20 bases. The germline CDR1 and CDR2 sequences are LNHDA and SQIVND (reference sequence). The CDR3 coding sequence is TGTGCCAGTAGTACTGCAACGGGAATAATAGGTAATGAGCAGTTCTTC. Encoded protein: CASSTATGIIGNEQFF.

V gene TRBV18 combines with J gene TRBJ2-1, with a weak D call TRBD1 (6 bases). The germline V gene has CDR1 KGHSH and CDR2 LQKENI. V was clipped by 5 bases and J by 0 bases, with 11 bases between them. The CDR3 runs to 15 residues. Here the CDR3 DNA reads TGTGCCAGCTCAGGACAGAGGAGCTCCTACAATGAGCAGTTCTTC. This codes for CASSGQRSSYNEQFF. Full variable domain (rest looked up from reference TRBV18 and TRBJ2-1): NAGVMQNPRHLVRRRGQEARLRCSPMKGHSHVYWYRQLPEEGLKFMVYLQKENIIDESGMPKERFSAEFPKEGPSILRIQQVVRGDSAAYFCASSGQRSSYNEQFFGPGTRLTVL.

In its sample, this clone was seen once. The rearrangement uses TRBV4-3 and TRBJ1-6, with 7 bases that match TRBD1. The CDR3 covers 14 residues. The V segment lost 2 bases and the J segment 7 bases; nucleotides outside the gene matches: 2. The V gene's germline CDR1 is LGHNA and CDR2 YSLEER. Written as DNA, the CDR3 is TGCGCCAGCAGCCAACAGGGGGTAAATTCACCCCTCCACTTT. Translating it yields CASSQQGVNSPLHF.